A selection of T cell receptor beta chains follows, all from one sample in a study of neurological immune-mediated disorders. MiXCR, applied by TCRdb to the 5' RACE reads, yields one record per CDR3 protein. The data contain tens of thousands of distinct CDR3 sequences, 13% to 15% of them singletons. Sequenced input: PBMCs. The source is a woman in her forties or fifties in good health. Each CDR3 is given with its conserved first and last residue. D genes are given only for firm matches. Clone size is not always given. Where it is, it says once, few, many or a class for expanded clones.

clone size	V gene	D gene	J gene	CDR3 DNA	CDR3 protein
many	TRBV11-2	-	TRBJ2-1	TGTGCCAGCAGTCGCGACTGGACGCGGAATGAGCAGTTCTTC	CASSRDWTRNEQFF
many	TRBV5-1	TRBD1	TRBJ1-2	TGCGCCAGCAGCACGGACAGGGGTTATGGCTACACCTTC	CASSTDRGYGYTF
many	TRBV14	TRBD2	TRBJ2-1	TGTGCCAGCAGCCTCCAAAGCGGGATAAGCAATGAGCAGTTCTTC	CASSLQSGISNEQFF
many	TRBV5-1	TRBD2	TRBJ2-1	TGCGCCAGCAGCTTAGCGGGAGCTAGGTACAATGAGCAGTTCTTC	CASSLAGARYNEQFF
many	TRBV3-1	-	TRBJ2-5	TGTGCCAGCAGCCAAGACCGGTTGGGGACCCAGTACTTC	CASSQDRLGTQYF
many	TRBV6-5	-	TRBJ1-1	TGTGCCACCTACGACCGGGCGGTGGCTGAAGCTTTCTTT	CATYDRAVAEAFF
many	TRBV25-1	-	TRBJ2-2	TGTGCCAGCAGTGAGGTCAGGGGATTTTTCGACACCGGGGAGCTGTTTTTT	CASSEVRGFFDTGELFF
many	TRBV5-1	-	TRBJ2-7	TGCGCCAGCAGCTCCCCCCTGAACGAGCAGTACTTC	CASSSPLNEQYF
many	TRBV20-1	-	TRBJ2-1	TGCAGTGCTAGCGGGCAGGAGGGAGCAGGCGAGCAGTTCTTC	CSASGQEGAGEQFF
many	TRBV29-1	TRBD2	TRBJ2-3	TGCAGCGTTGAAGAGGGGGGGGGTACGCAGTATTTT	CSVEEGGGTQYF
many	TRBV2	TRBD1	TRBJ2-7	TGTGCCAGCGGACCACCGGGACAGGGTGCCGAGCAGTACTTC	CASGPPGQGAEQYF
-	TRBV11-2	-	TRBJ2-7	TGTGCCAGCAGCTTAGTGGGCGGCGAGCAGTACTTC	CASSLVGGEQYF
many	TRBV7-3	-	TRBJ2-1	TGTGCCAGCAGCGCCCAGGGTGGCCTGACAAATGAGCAGTTCTTC	CASSAQGGLTNEQFF
many	TRBV20-1	TRBD2	TRBJ2-7	TGCAGTGCTAGACCGCTTGGACTAGCGGGAGGAGAGCAGTACTTC	CSARPLGLAGGEQYF
many	TRBV3-1	-	TRBJ1-1	TGTGCCAGCAGGGACAACCCGGGGGGGGAAGCTTTCTTT	CASRDNPGGEAFF
-	TRBV24-1	-	TRBJ2-1	TGTGACACGAGTGATTTTAGGGCCGTTTCGGTGGGAGGTACGGATGAGCAGTTCTTC	CDTSDFRAVSVGGTDEQFF
many	TRBV5-4	-	TRBJ2-7	TGTGCCAGCAGCTTCGCGCGAGACGCCTACGAGCAGTACTTC	CASSFARDAYEQYF
many	TRBV5-1	-	TRBJ2-3	TGCGCCAGCAGCGCACTAAATAGGGGGGGGCTTGGCACAGATACGCAGTATTTT	CASSALNRGGLGTDTQYF
many	TRBV20-1	TRBD2	TRBJ2-3	TGCAGTGCTAGTGCGGGGGGGTTCACAGATACGCAGTATTTT	CSASAGGFTDTQYF
many	TRBV7-8	-	TRBJ2-1	TGTGCCAGCAGACAAGGGACGGGGTCGTGGCAGTTCTTC	CASRQGTGSWQFF
many	TRBV3-1	-	TRBJ1-1	TGTGCCAGCAGCCAAGTTTTCGTACAAACTGAAGCTTTCTTT	CASSQVFVQTEAFF
few	TRBV28	-	TRBJ2-5	TGTGCCAGCATGGGCGGGGTAACCCAAGAGACCCAGTACTTC	CASMGGVTQETQYF
few	TRBV5-1	TRBD2	TRBJ2-7	TGCGCCAGCAGCGTAGGGACTAGCGGGAGCCTCGCCTACGAGCAGTACTTC	CASSVGTSGSLAYEQYF
-	TRBV29-1	-	TRBJ1-1	TGCAGCGTTTCAGGTGGGGCAGGGCGAGGGGCTGAAGCTTTCTTT	CSVSGGAGRGAEAFF
few	TRBV11-2	-	TRBJ2-2	TGTGCCAGCAGCTTCTCTTTAAACACCGGGGAGCTGTTTTTT	CASSFSLNTGELFF
many	TRBV28	-	TRBJ1-4	TGTGCCAGCAGTTTATTGGGGGGCGAAGGGGAAAAACTGTTTTTT	CASSLLGGEGEKLFF
many	TRBV7-2	-	TRBJ2-1	TGTGCCAGCAGCACGACCCACAATGAGCAGTTCTTC	CASSTTHNEQFF
many	TRBV7-8	-	TRBJ2-7	TGTGCCAGCAGCTTTACCGGGACCTCCTACGAGCAGTACTTC	CASSFTGTSYEQYF
-	TRBV9	TRBD1	TRBJ2-7	TGTGTCAGCAGCGCACAGGGGGCCCCCTCCTATGAGCAGTACTTC	CVSSAQGAPSYEQYF
many	TRBV7-2	-	TRBJ2-5	TGTGCCAGCAGCTTATTCGGCCCCGGGGAGACCCAGTACTTC	CASSLFGPGETQYF